This T cell receptor beta chain was recovered during a study of cytomegalovirus exposure and HLA in healthy donors. Broader study findings: The authors enumerated 150 to 200 TCR beta chains as linked to cytomegalovirus. Among TCR sequences, most were rare, though some public TCRs appeared in many donors. Reports indicated that the classifier achieved high specificity and sensitivity in diagnosing cytomegalovirus status.

Germline V CDR1 and CDR2: MNHEY, SVGAGI. V trimming: 4 bases; J trimming: 8 bases; junction bases outside the gene matches: 9. The CDR3 runs 16 residues. The donors were part of the approximately 120-subject validation cohort, which stood apart from the 666-subject first cohort. Generated by immunoSEQ multiplex PCR, the TCRdb table keeps only in-frame clones and is missing some. The sample has about 240,000 clones, around 86% seen once. Note on this clone: Its specificity is unknown.

The specimen was PBMCs. This receptor was taken from a woman under 40 in good health and CMV-seropositive. The chain employs TRBV6-5 and TRBJ2-1; 12 positions agree with TRBD1. CDR3: CASSSIGGQGAHEQFF. In DNA form, the CDR3 reads TGTGCCAGCAGTTCGATTGGGGGACAGGGGGCCCATGAGCAGTTCTTC.